This T cell receptor (beta chain) originates from a study of beta chain features in type 1 diabetes. Study-level information: Cells sorted and examined across all samples totaled 85 million to 110 million.

Overall study findings and caveats: People with Type 1 diabetes carried modestly yet significantly shorter TCRB CDR3s in all four CD4+ subsets.

A note on this clone: As yet, its antigen is unknown.

Sequencing targeted expressed TCRB transcripts, as all isolated RNA had been reverse transcribed. Only in-frame clones appear in the TCRdb table, and some are missing; sequencing was by immunoSEQ multiplex PCR. The sample has 600,000 to 700,000 clones, 9.5% to 15% seen once. The receptor comes from a man aged 25-45 years with type 1 diabetes. The sample was naive CD4+ T cells from blood.

CDR3 region: CATAGTSGLGGFNEQFF. The CDR3, as DNA: TGTGCCACCGCCGGGACTAGCGGGTTAGGGGGATTCAATGAGCAGTTCTTC. The V gene is TRBV2, the J gene TRBJ2-1, with 12 positions matching TRBD2. The CDR3 length is 17 residues. The germline V gene encodes CDR1 SNHLY and CDR2 FYNNEI. Unmatched junction bases numbered 16, after V lost 10 bases and J lost 6 bases.